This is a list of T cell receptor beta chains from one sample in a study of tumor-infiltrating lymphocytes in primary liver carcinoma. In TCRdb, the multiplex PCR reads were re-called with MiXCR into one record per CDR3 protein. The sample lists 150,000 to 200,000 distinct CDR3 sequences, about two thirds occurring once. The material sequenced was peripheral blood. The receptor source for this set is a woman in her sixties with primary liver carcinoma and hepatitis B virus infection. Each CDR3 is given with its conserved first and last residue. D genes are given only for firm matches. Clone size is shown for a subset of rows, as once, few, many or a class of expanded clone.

CDR3nt: TGCAGTCCTAGAAGGACTGCCCTCGATGAGCAGTTCTTC
CDR3aa: CSPRRTALDEQFF
abundance: -
v_gene: TRBV20-1
j_gene: TRBJ2-1
d_gene: -

CDR3nt: TGTGCCAGTACCGACAGGGAGGGTGAAAAACTGTTTTTT
CDR3aa: CASTDREGEKLFF
abundance: -
v_gene: TRBV28
j_gene: TRBJ1-4
d_gene: TRBD1

CDR3nt: TGCGCCAGCAGCCAAGATTGGTCCAGGGGATTTGCAACTAATGAAAAACTGTTTTTT
CDR3aa: CASSQDWSRGFATNEKLFF
abundance: -
v_gene: TRBV4-1
j_gene: TRBJ1-4
d_gene: -

CDR3nt: TGTGCCAGCAGCGCAGGACTTCAGCCTGGAAACACCATATACTTT
CDR3aa: CASSAGLQPGNTIYF
abundance: -
v_gene: TRBV11-3
j_gene: TRBJ1-3
d_gene: -

CDR3nt: TGCGCCAGCAGTCAATCTCAGGGGGCCTTAGGGTGGCCCCAGCTTTTT
CDR3aa: CASSQSQGALGWPQLF
abundance: -
v_gene: TRBV23-1
j_gene: TRBJ1-5
d_gene: TRBD1

CDR3nt: TGTGCCAGCGGGCGGGGACCGAACTCCTATGATGAGCAGTTCTTC
CDR3aa: CASGRGPNSYDEQFF
abundance: -
v_gene: TRBV11-2
j_gene: TRBJ2-1
d_gene: -

CDR3nt: TGTGCCAGCGGCGTCCCGGGACTCCAATACAATGAGCAGTTCTTC
CDR3aa: CASGVPGLQYNEQFF
abundance: many
v_gene: TRBV11-2
j_gene: TRBJ2-1
d_gene: -

CDR3nt: TGCGCCAGTAGCCAAGGTGCGGGAGCCAACGTCCTGACTTTC
CDR3aa: CASSQGAGANVLTF
abundance: -
v_gene: TRBV4-3
j_gene: TRBJ2-6
d_gene: -

CDR3nt: TGTGCCAGCAGCCGGGGAAACACCATATATTTT
CDR3aa: CASSRGNTIYF
abundance: many
v_gene: TRBV6-5
j_gene: TRBJ1-3
d_gene: -

CDR3nt: TGTGCCAGCAGTGAAGCGGGCTCCGGGCTTGGCTACACCTTC
CDR3aa: CASSEAGSGLGYTF
abundance: many
v_gene: TRBV6-1
j_gene: TRBJ1-2
d_gene: -

CDR3nt: TGTGCCAGCAGTTACGGCGATAGCAATCAGCCCCAGTATTTT
CDR3aa: CASSYGDSNQPQYF
abundance: -
v_gene: TRBV6-2/TRBV6-3
j_gene: TRBJ2-3
d_gene: -

CDR3nt: TGTGCCAGCAGTTACATGTCACGCACAGATACGCAGTATTTT
CDR3aa: CASSYMSRTDTQYF
abundance: many
v_gene: TRBV6-2/TRBV6-3
j_gene: TRBJ2-3
d_gene: -

CDR3nt: TGTGCCAGCAGCCCCGAGGACAGGAAGGGACGGGAACACAATGAGCAATTCTTC
CDR3aa: CASSPEDRKGREHNEQFF
abundance: -
v_gene: TRBV11-2
j_gene: TRBJ2-1
d_gene: TRBD1

CDR3nt: TGTGCCAGCAGTTACTCCGGGACAGGAAACACAGATACGCAGTATTTT
CDR3aa: CASSYSGTGNTDTQYF
abundance: many
v_gene: TRBV6-6
j_gene: TRBJ2-3
d_gene: TRBD1

CDR3nt: TGTGCCAGCAGCTCGGGACAAGGAAATAACCATGGCTACACCTTC
CDR3aa: CASSSGQGNNHGYTF
abundance: -
v_gene: TRBV11-1
j_gene: TRBJ1-2
d_gene: -

CDR3nt: TGTGCCAGCAGTCGGACAGGGGGCTCGGGAGAGACCCAGTACTTC
CDR3aa: CASSRTGGSGETQYF
abundance: few
v_gene: TRBV6-1
j_gene: TRBJ2-5
d_gene: TRBD1

CDR3nt: TGTGCCAGCAGTGTCGGCCTCTCGGGGGAGACCCAGTACTTC
CDR3aa: CASSVGLSGETQYF
abundance: few
v_gene: TRBV5-6
j_gene: TRBJ2-5
d_gene: -

CDR3nt: TGCGCCAGCAGCCACGAGGGGGGGGCGTGGGAGCAGTTCTTC
CDR3aa: CASSHEGGAWEQFF
abundance: many
v_gene: TRBV5-1
j_gene: TRBJ2-1
d_gene: -

CDR3nt: TGTGCCAGCAGCTTAGCGTTTTCGGCGTCGTATGATGAGCAGTTCTTC
CDR3aa: CASSLAFSASYDEQFF
abundance: -
v_gene: TRBV11-2
j_gene: TRBJ2-1
d_gene: -

CDR3nt: TGTGTCAGCAGCTTATATAGGACTGGGGAACTGTTTTTT
CDR3aa: CVSSLYRTGELFF
abundance: -
v_gene: TRBV11-2
j_gene: TRBJ2-2
d_gene: -

CDR3nt: TGTGCCAGCAGTTTAAGGGGGGGATCGTCTGTAGCTTTCTTT
CDR3aa: CASSLRGGSSVAFF
abundance: -
v_gene: TRBV28
j_gene: TRBJ1-1
d_gene: -

CDR3nt: TGTGCCAGCAGTAGTCGAGGGGCCCAGGGTAGGACTGAAGCTTTCTTT
CDR3aa: CASSSRGAQGRTEAFF
abundance: -
v_gene: TRBV6-5
j_gene: TRBJ1-1
d_gene: -

CDR3nt: TGTGCCTGGAGTCCCGGGACAGAGCAAGAGACCCAGTACTTC
CDR3aa: CAWSPGTEQETQYF
abundance: -
v_gene: TRBV30
j_gene: TRBJ2-5
d_gene: TRBD1

CDR3nt: TGCAGCGTCGCGGGAGACGGAGAGACCCAATACTTC
CDR3aa: CSVAGDGETQYF
abundance: -
v_gene: TRBV29-1
j_gene: TRBJ2-5
d_gene: TRBD2

CDR3nt: TGTGCCAGCAGCGCCGCCACGCGGGACAGGGGAAGAGAGACCCAGTACTTC
CDR3aa: CASSAATRDRGRETQYF
abundance: many
v_gene: TRBV7-9
j_gene: TRBJ2-5
d_gene: TRBD1

CDR3nt: TGTGCCAGCAGCTTGGATCGTCGGGAAGAGACCCATTACTTC
CDR3aa: CASSLDRREETHYF
abundance: -
v_gene: TRBV5-5
j_gene: TRBJ2-5
d_gene: -

CDR3nt: TGTGCCACCAGTCCCTTGGGGATGACAGATATGGATAGCAATCAGCCCCAGCATTTT
CDR3aa: CATSPLGMTDMDSNQPQHF
abundance: -
v_gene: TRBV24-1
j_gene: TRBJ1-5
d_gene: -

CDR3nt: TGTGCCAGCAGTAGGCCAGGGATACGGGAGACCCAGTACTTC
CDR3aa: CASSRPGIRETQYF
abundance: few
v_gene: TRBV12-3/TRBV12-4
j_gene: TRBJ2-5
d_gene: -